This T cell receptor (beta chain) was captured by sequencing in a study of blood T cell repertoires in COVID-19. Participants' own reports of clinical history determined their cohort assignment. Recovered participants had two consecutive negative NP/OP PCR tests, healthcare professional clearance, or symptom resolution. This clone was picked up a small number of times. Different DNA sequences within this sample yield the same CDR3. As handled by the study authors: Cell counts per sample came from amplifying reference gene primers. Profiled with immunoSEQ multiplex PCR; TCRdb holds only in-frame clones, not every one. The D gene and trimming were derived from the DNA, and the V and J assignments and clone size from that table. The table lists 200,000 or so clones, less than 90% of them singletons. The CDR3 extends over 15 amino acids. Germline V CDR1 and CDR2: LGHDT, YNNKEL (reference sequence). Trimming removed 1 base at V and 0 bases at J, with 10 bases between.

Sequencing used PBMCs or T cells enriched from blood (not recorded which). V and J are TRBV3-1 (or the pseudogene TRBV3-2) and TRBJ2-7; TRBD1 might be the D (5 bases). The TCR originated in a woman younger than 45 who had recovered from COVID-19. CDR3 in DNA: TGTGCCAGCAGCCAAGGCCGTCAGGGCTCCTACGAGCAGTACTTC. Translated: CASSQGRQGSYEQYF.